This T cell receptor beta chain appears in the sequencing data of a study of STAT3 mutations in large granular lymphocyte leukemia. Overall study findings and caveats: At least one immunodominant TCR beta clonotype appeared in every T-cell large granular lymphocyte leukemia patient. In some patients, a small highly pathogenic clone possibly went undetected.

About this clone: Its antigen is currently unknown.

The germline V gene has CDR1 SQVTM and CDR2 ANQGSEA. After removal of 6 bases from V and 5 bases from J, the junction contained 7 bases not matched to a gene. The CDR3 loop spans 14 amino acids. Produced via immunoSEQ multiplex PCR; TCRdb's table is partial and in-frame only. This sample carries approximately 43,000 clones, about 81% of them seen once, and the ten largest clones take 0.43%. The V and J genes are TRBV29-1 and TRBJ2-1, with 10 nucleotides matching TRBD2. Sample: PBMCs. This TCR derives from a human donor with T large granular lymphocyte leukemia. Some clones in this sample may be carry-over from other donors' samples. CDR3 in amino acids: CSVHSGGGHNEQFF. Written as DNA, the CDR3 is TGCAGCGTCCACAGCGGGGGGGGCCACAATGAGCAGTTCTTC.